The 27 T cell receptor beta chains reported below all come from one sample, sequenced in a study of identical twins. One entry per CDR3 protein, called by TCRdb with MiXCR from the 5' RACE reads. This sample has 200,000 to 250,000 distinct CDR3 sequences, with around 6.6% found just once. This sample also appeared in a second study, on yellow fever vaccine responses in identical twins.

The source material was memory (CD45RO+) T cells sorted from blood. These receptors were taken from a woman younger than 30 in good health.

This chain uses TRBV7-2 with TRBJ2-1; D unclear. V gave up 0 bases and J gave up 9 bases, with 6 bases separating them. The V gene's germline CDR1 is SGHTA and CDR2 FQGNSA. This CDR3 spans 12 amino acids. DNA of the CDR3: TGTGCCAGCAGCTTAGCGGCGATTGAGCAGTTCTTC. Translated: CASSLAAIEQFF.

This clonotype was observed at least ten times. The CDR3: CASSYSGQGRTDTQYF. Here the CDR3 DNA reads TGCGCCAGCAGCTATTCGGGACAGGGGAGGACAGATACGCAGTATTTT. This chain uses TRBV5-1 with TRBJ2-3; 10 bases agree with TRBD1. The ends lost 3 bases at V and 3 bases at J; junction bases unmatched: 7. The CDR3 is 16 residues long. Looked up from germline, CDR1 is SGHRS and CDR2 is YFSETQ.

This chain links TRBV20-1 with TRBJ2-1; tentative D call: TRBD2 (6 bases). This CDR3 comprises 15 residues. V was clipped by 3 bases and J by 3 bases, with 15 bases between them. CDR1 is DFQATT, CDR2 SNEGSKA, per germline (reference sequence). CDR3 nucleotides: TGCAGTGCTAGGGACCTAGCGTTGTTCTACAATGAGCAGTTCTTC. This translates into CSARDLALFYNEQFF.

This clonotype was found a few times. The chain couples TRBV7-9 to TRBJ2-5, with D possibly being TRBD2 (6 bases). This CDR3 contains 17 residues. Germline V lookup: CDR1 SEHNR, CDR2 FQNEAQ (reference sequence). The V end lost 1 base, the J end lost 5 bases, and 20 bases lay between the germline ends. This CDR3 is CASSLGWGGTQNETQYF. The CDR3 region has the DNA TGTGCCAGCAGCTTAGGGTGGGGAGGAACCCAGAACGAGACCCAGTACTTC.

This clonotype was detected a few times. The chain links TRBV5-1 to TRBJ2-3; possible D gene TRBD1, 5 bases. The CDR3 totals 18 residues. Per germline, CDR1 SGHRS and CDR2 YFSETQ. Trimming left V 0 bases short and J 6 bases short, with 23 bases between. The CDR3 sequence is CASSLAQGNAFSTDTQYF. The DNA for the CDR3 is TGCGCCAGCAGCTTGGCTCAGGGCAACGCCTTCAGTACCGATACGCAGTATTTT.

The table lists this clonotype with a few counts. The chain carries TRBV12-3 or TRBV12-4 and TRBJ2-2; D may be TRBD2 (6 bases). This CDR3 comprises 12 residues. V was cut by 6 bases and J by 5 bases, with 7 bases left in between. The CDR3 DNA reads TGTGCCAGCAGGGACTATACCGGGGAGCTGTTTTTT. This translates into CASRDYTGELFF.

This clonotype came up many times. The rearrangement uses TRBV2 and TRBJ2-5; D is perhaps TRBD1 (6 bases). V lost 5 bases and J lost 2, with 12 bases in between. Germline loops: CDR1 SNHLY, CDR2 FYNNEI. The CDR3 consists of 14 residues. The CDR3 sequence: CASSRLGTQETQYF. The CDR3 DNA is TGTGCCAGCAGTCGCCTCGGGACACAAGAGACCCAGTACTTC. Full variable domain (rest looked up from reference TRBV2 and TRBJ2-5): EPEVTQTPSHQVTQMGQEVILRCVPISNHLYFYWYRQILGQKVEFLVSFYNNEISEKSEIFDDQFSVERPDGSNFTLKIRSTKLEDSAMYFCASSRLGTQETQYFGPGTRLLVL.

The gene calls are TRBV6-1 and TRBJ1-5; tentative D call: TRBD1 (5 bases). Germline V gene lookup returns CDR1 MNHNS and CDR2 SASEGT. V was trimmed by 7 bases and J by 1 base, leaving 8 bases between them. The CDR3 covers 13 residues. CDR3 in DNA: TGTGCCAGCACCACAGGAAGCAATCAGCCCCAGCATTTT. It encodes CASTTGSNQPQHF.

This clonotype has ten or more counts. The rearrangement links TRBV24-1 to TRBJ2-1; D tentatively reads TRBD1 or TRBD2 (5 bases each). V was clipped by 7 bases and J by 6 bases, with 12 bases between them. Germline loops: CDR1 KGHDR, CDR2 SFDVKD. The CDR3 contains 13 residues. CDR3 residues: CATRGVGGNEQFF. The DNA of the CDR3 is TGTGCCACCAGGGGGGTGGGCGGCAATGAGCAGTTCTTC.

V is TRBV6-1 and J is TRBJ1-6; TRBD1 matches 9 bases. Looked up from germline, CDR1 is MNHNS and CDR2 is SASEGT. The CDR3 is 16 amino acids. The V and J ends lost 4 bases and 8 bases, in that order; junction bases with no gene match: 9. This CDR3 is CASSASPGQGDSPLHF. CDR3 in DNA: TGTGCCAGCAGTGCGTCACCGGGACAGGGCGATTCACCCCTCCACTTT.

This clonotype was detected a few times. This chain joins TRBV7-2 and TRBJ1-3; D uncertain. Per germline, CDR1 SGHTA and CDR2 FQGNSA. Trimming removed 5 bases at V and 7 bases at J, with 21 bases between. The CDR3 consists of 16 residues. The CDR3 reads CASSQHSGYLRNTIYF. The DNA for the CDR3 is TGTGCCAGCAGCCAGCACAGTGGGTATCTGAGGAACACCATATATTTT.

In its sample, this clonotype was seen many times. The gene calls are TRBV5-1 and TRBJ2-5, with a tentative D call TRBD1 (5 bases). The CDR3 totals 14 residues. Germline CDR1 reads SGHRS; CDR2 reads YFSETQ. Between the trimmed V and J ends, which lost 4 bases and 2 bases, there was a span of 12 bases. CDR3 nucleotides: TGCGCCAGCAGCCTAGACAGTAAACAAGAGACCCAGTACTTC. This sequence encodes CASSLDSKQETQYF. The full variable domain, in which reference TRBV5-1 and TRBJ2-5 provide the parts outside the CDR3, is KAGVTQTPRYLIKTRGQQVTLSCSPISGHRSVSWYQQTPGQGLQFLFEYFSETQRNKGNFPGRFSGRQFSNSRSEMNVSTLELGDSALYLCASSLDSKQETQYFGPGTRLLVL.

The sample holds a few counts of this clonotype. CDR3 in amino acids: CASSPYRDNQPQHF. CDR3 sequence (DNA): TGTGCCAGCTCACCATACAGGGACAATCAGCCCCAGCATTTT. The chain recombines TRBV18 with TRBJ1-5; a possible D gene is TRBD1 (6 bases). The V end was cut by 2 bases, the J end by 3 bases, with 8 bases between. The CDR3 length is 14 residues. Germline CDR1 and CDR2: KGHSH and LQKENI.

This clonotype was recorded a few times. V is TRBV24-1 and J is TRBJ1-1, with D possibly TRBD1 on 5 matching bases. V was trimmed by 7 bases and J by 4 bases, leaving 18 bases between them. There are 15 residues in the CDR3. The germline V gene encodes CDR1 KGHDR and CDR2 SFDVKD. The CDR3 here is CATSASGGWGTEAFF. As DNA, the CDR3 is TGTGCCACCAGCGCCTCCGGGGGTTGGGGCACTGAAGCTTTCTTT.

This clonotype was counted ten times or more. The gene calls are TRBV6-1 and TRBJ1-3; D is ambiguous. Germline loops: CDR1 MNHNS, CDR2 SASEGT. The CDR3 spans 16 residues. Trimming removed 5 bases at V and 0 bases at J, with 14 bases between. In DNA form, the CDR3 reads TGTGCCAGCAGTCCCAAGGACGGACGCTCTGGAAACACCATATATTTT. Its protein is CASSPKDGRSGNTIYF.

The V gene is TRBV11-2, the J gene TRBJ2-3, with 7 nucleotides matching TRBD2. This CDR3 region has 17 residues. Germline V lookup: CDR1 SGHAT, CDR2 FQNNGV. The J segment lost 0 bases and the V segment lost 5 bases, leaving 11 bases of the junction unmatched. In DNA form, the CDR3 reads TGTGCCAGCAGCGCCGGGACTATGAAAACTAGCACAGATACGCAGTATTTT. Its protein is CASSAGTMKTSTDTQYF. The whole variable domain, remainder taken from reference TRBV11-2 and TRBJ2-3, is EAGVAQSPRYKIIEKRQSVAFWCNPISGHATLYWYQQILGQGPKLLIQFQNNGVVDDSQLPKDRFSAERLKGVDSTLKIQPAKLEDSAVYLCASSAGTMKTSTDTQYFGPGTRLTVL.

This clonotype was recorded at least ten times. The chain carries TRBV4-1 and TRBJ2-7, with D tentatively TRBD1 (5 bases). Trimming took 4 bases from V and 0 from J, leaving 19 bases between them. The CDR3 has 17 residues. Germline assignment: CDR1 MGHRA and CDR2 YSYEKL. The CDR3 region is CASSPSQGYGASYEQYF. CDR3 DNA sequence: TGCGCCAGCAGCCCAAGCCAAGGGTATGGGGCCTCCTACGAGCAGTACTTC.

Concerning this clonotype itself: A clone one base away is much larger, so this may be a read error. V is TRBV4-1 and J is TRBJ2-1; tentatively, D is TRBD2 (5 bases). The length of the CDR3 is 14 residues. Germline V gives CDR1 MGHRA, CDR2 YSYEKL. V shed 4 bases and J shed 9 bases, with 16 bases lying between them. As DNA, the CDR3 is TGCGCCAGCAGCCTAGATCGGACTTTCGGTGAGCAGTTCTTC. Translated, it gives CASSLDRTFGEQFF.

The chain recombines TRBV5-1 with TRBJ2-7; D is unresolved. Germline CDR1 and CDR2: SGHRS and YFSETQ. This CDR3 region has 16 residues. V was shortened by 1 base and J by 5 bases, with 19 bases between the two germline ends. The CDR3: CASSLYPSQASDEQYF. Here the CDR3 DNA reads TGCGCCAGCAGCTTGTATCCGAGTCAGGCAAGCGACGAGCAGTACTTC.

This clonotype was seen more than once but under ten times. The rearrangement joins TRBV7-2 to TRBJ2-7; 7 bases agree with TRBD2. This CDR3 has 15 amino acids. Per germline, CDR1 SGHTA and CDR2 FQGNSA. V lost 1 base and J lost 2; bases outside the gene matches: 5. CDR3: CASSLGASGPYEQYF. For the CDR3, the DNA is TGTGCCAGCAGCTTAGGGGCTAGCGGACCCTACGAGCAGTACTTC.

In this sample, this clonotype turned up once. CDR3 sequence: CSARRHGTENTGELFF. CDR3 DNA: TGCAGTGCTAGACGCCATGGGACAGAGAACACCGGGGAGCTGTTTTTT. The V and J genes are TRBV20-1 and TRBJ2-2; TRBD1 matches 7 bases. The V gene's germline CDR1 is DFQATT and CDR2 SNEGSKA (reference sequence). Trimming cost V 2 bases and J 1 base; bases outside gene matches: 7. CDR3 size: 16 residues.

This clonotype was found many times. This sequence joins TRBV5-1 and TRBJ2-2; 8 positions match TRBD1. J gave up 5 bases and V 2 bases, and 14 bases lay outside the gene matches. The length of the CDR3 is 18 residues. CDR1 and CDR2 from the germline V gene are SGHRS and YFSETQ. CDR3 nucleotide sequence: TGCGCCAGCAGCTTCTTAAGATCGGACAGGGCGTTTACCGGGGAGCTGTTTTTT. Its translation: CASSFLRSDRAFTGELFF.

This clonotype appeared a few times. The gene calls are TRBV29-1 and TRBJ2-1; 11 nucleotides line up with TRBD1. The V gene's germline CDR1 is SQVTM and CDR2 ANQGSEA. The CDR3 loop spans 13 amino acids. Trimming cost V 6 bases and J 9 bases; bases outside gene matches: 7. The CDR3 DNA sequence: TGCAGCGTCAGGACAGGGGGCCTTGGTGAGCAGTTCTTC. Its protein product is CSVRTGGLGEQFF.

The V gene is TRBV10-3, the J gene TRBJ1-1; 7 bases match TRBD1. From germline, CDR1 is ENHRY and CDR2 SYGVKD. V was clipped by 3 bases and J by 1 base; unmatched bases: 8. There are 16 residues in the CDR3. CDR3 sequence (DNA): TGTGCCATCAGTGAATCGCTCCGGGACAGGAACACTGAAGCTTTCTTT. Its translation: CAISESLRDRNTEAFF.

The chain carries TRBV5-4 and TRBJ2-3; TRBD2 aligns across 9 bases. This CDR3 is built from 17 residues. Germline V gene sequence: CDR1 SGHNT, CDR2 YYREEE (reference sequence). The V gene end was trimmed by 4 bases and the J gene end by 0 bases; junction bases not matched to a gene: 9. The CDR3: CASSRTSAASSTDTQYF. The CDR3 coding sequence is TGTGCCAGCAGCCGGACTAGCGCAGCTTCTAGCACAGATACGCAGTATTTT.

The chain is built from TRBV12-3 or TRBV12-4 and TRBJ2-5; TRBD1 agrees at 7 bases. CDR3 size: 16 residues. The ends lost 5 bases at V and 5 bases at J; junction bases unmatched: 14. This CDR3 is CASSLRQGARWETQYF. The CDR3 DNA reads TGTGCCAGCAGTCTTAGACAGGGAGCTAGGTGGGAGACCCAGTACTTC.

This clonotype has just a few counts. The junction departs from germline at one end; a sequencing error may be responsible. The chain uses TRBV5-1 and TRBJ2-7; D is possibly TRBD2 (6 bases). Germline V lookup: CDR1 SGHRS, CDR2 YFSETQ. This CDR3 has 14 amino acids. The CDR3 DNA follows: TGTGCCAGCAGCTTGGCGGGGCTTAGCTACGAGCAGTACTTC. As protein: CASSLAGLSYEQYF.